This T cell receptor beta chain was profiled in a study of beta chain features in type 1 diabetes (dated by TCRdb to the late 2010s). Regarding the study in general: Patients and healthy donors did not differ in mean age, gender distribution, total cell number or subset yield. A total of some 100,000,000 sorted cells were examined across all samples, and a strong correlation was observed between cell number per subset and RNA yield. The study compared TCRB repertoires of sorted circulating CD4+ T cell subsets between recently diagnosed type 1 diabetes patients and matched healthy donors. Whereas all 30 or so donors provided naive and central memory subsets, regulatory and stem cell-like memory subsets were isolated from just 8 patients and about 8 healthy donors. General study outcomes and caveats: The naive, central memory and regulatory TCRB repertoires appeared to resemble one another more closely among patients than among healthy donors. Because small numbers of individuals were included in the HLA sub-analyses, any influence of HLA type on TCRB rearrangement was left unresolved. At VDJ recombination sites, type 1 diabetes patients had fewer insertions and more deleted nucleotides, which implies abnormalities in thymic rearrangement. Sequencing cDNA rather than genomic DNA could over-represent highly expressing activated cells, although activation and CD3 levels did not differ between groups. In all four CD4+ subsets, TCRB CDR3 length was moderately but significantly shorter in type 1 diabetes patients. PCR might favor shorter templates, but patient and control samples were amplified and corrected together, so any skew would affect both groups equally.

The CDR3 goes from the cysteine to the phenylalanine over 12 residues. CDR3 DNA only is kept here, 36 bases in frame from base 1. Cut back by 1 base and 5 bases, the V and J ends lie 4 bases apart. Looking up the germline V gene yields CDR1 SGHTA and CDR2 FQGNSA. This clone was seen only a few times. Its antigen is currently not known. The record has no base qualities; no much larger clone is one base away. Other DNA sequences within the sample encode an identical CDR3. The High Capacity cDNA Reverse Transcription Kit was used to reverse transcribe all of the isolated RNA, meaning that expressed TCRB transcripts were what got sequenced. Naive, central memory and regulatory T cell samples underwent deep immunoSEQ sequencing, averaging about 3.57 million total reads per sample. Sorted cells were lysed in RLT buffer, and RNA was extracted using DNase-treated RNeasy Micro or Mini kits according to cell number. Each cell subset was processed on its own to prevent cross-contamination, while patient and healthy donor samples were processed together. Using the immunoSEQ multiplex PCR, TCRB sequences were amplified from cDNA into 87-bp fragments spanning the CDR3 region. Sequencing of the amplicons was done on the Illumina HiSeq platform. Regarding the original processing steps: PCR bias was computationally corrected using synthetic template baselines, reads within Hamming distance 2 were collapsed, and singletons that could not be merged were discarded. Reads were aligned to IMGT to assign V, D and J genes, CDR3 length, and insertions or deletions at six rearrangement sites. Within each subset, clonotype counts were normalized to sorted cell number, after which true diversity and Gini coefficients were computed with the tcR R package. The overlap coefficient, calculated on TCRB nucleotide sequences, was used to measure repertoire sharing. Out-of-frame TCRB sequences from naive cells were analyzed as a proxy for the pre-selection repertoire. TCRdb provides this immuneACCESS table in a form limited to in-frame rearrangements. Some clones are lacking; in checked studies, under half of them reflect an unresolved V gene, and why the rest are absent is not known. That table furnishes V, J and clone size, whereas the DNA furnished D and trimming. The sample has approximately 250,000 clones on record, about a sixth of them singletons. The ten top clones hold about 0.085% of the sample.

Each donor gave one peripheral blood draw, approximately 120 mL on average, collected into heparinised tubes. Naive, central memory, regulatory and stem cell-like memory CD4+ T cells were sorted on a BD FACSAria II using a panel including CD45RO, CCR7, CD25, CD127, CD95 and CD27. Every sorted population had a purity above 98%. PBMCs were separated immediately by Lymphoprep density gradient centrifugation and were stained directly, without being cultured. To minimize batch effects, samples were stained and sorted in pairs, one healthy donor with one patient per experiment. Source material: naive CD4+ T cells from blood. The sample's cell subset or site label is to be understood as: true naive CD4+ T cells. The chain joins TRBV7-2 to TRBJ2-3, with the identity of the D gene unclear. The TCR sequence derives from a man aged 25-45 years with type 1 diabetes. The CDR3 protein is CASSLGRDTQYF. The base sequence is TGTGCCAGCAGCTTAGGTAGAGATACGCAGTATTTT. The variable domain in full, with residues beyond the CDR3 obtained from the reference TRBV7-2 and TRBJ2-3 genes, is GAGVSQSPSNKVTEKGKDVELRCDPISGHTALYWYRQSLGQGLEFLIYFQGNSAPDKSGLPSDRFSAERTGGSVSTLTIQRTQQEDSAVYLCASSLGRDTQYFGPGTRLTVL.